The subject of this entry is one TCR beta chain. These data belong to a study of blood T cell repertoires in COVID-19. Study details: Sources were T cells, B-cell-depleted T cells, or PBMCs; the material itself was cDNA or gDNA.

Those enrolled, adults aged roughly 18 to 89 years, came from some 25 US areas. Researchers sorted participants into cohorts using their self-reported clinical history. The repertoire was sequenced with immunoSEQ multiplex PCR; TCRdb's copy has only in-frame clones and lacks some. The sample holds some 260,000 clones, around four fifths seen once. The CDR3 has 13 amino acids. CDR1 is SGHTA and CDR2 is FQGNSA in the germline V gene. V dropped 5 bases and J dropped 5; count of bases not matched to a gene: 4. The TCR originated in a man aged 25-45 years with acute COVID-19. Sequenced: PBMCs or T cells enriched from blood (not recorded which). This chain connects TRBV7-2 to TRBJ1-2, with 8 bases identical to TRBD1. CDR3 DNA: TGTGCCAGCAGCCCCACAGGGGGTTATGGCTACACCTTC. This sequence encodes CASSPTGGYGYTF.